These T cell receptor beta chains were read from a single sample in a study of blood T cell repertoires in COVID-19. Measured with immunoSEQ multiplex PCR; TCRdb has only the in-frame clones, and not every one. The sample shows about 98,000 clones, approximately 79% of them seen only once. Material for sequencing was peripheral blood. The receptors come from a man aged 65 to 79 with active or convalescent COVID-19. The CDR3 runs from the conserved cysteine through the conserved F or W. Each record gives: D gene, clone size, J gene, V gene, CDR3 DNA, CDR3 protein. The D gene is left open where the match is weak. Some rows mark clone size as missing; the rest say once, few, many or name a class of expanded clone.

>TRBD1|-|TRBJ2-7|TRBV29-1
TGCAGCGCTGCGGGACAGGGAGTAGGCGAGCAGTACTTC
CSAAGQGVGEQYF
>-|-|TRBJ2-3|TRBV19
TGTGCCAGTAGTAGCGACACAGGCGGCGCAGATACGCAGTATTTT
CASSSDTGGADTQYF
>TRBD1|few|TRBJ2-1|TRBV7-9
TGTGCCAGCAGCTCGACAGGGGGCAGGTATGAGCAGTTCTTC
CASSSTGGRYEQFF
>-|-|TRBJ1-2|TRBV7-9
TGTGCCAGCAGCGTAAACAGGGTTAATGGCTACACCTTC
CASSVNRVNGYTF
>-|few|TRBJ1-2|TRBV5-8
TGTGCCAGCAGCCGGAACGGGAATGGTGGCTATGGCTACACCTTC
CASSRNGNGGYGYTF
>TRBD1|-|TRBJ1-5|TRBV6-2/TRBV6-3
TGTGCCAGCAGTCCAGGGGGCAGGCAGCCCCAGCATTTT
CASSPGGRQPQHF
>TRBD2|-|TRBJ2-1|TRBV27
TGTGCCAGCACCGTCGGGGGGGATTACAATGAGCAGTTCTTC
CASTVGGDYNEQFF
>-|once|TRBJ1-5|TRBV11-3
TGTGCCAGCAGCGAGACCGGGACGCGGGAGAAGCCCCAGCATTTT
CASSETGTREKPQHF
>TRBD1|-|TRBJ2-1|TRBV7-8
TGTGCCAGCAGCCTAATCTCGGACAGGGGGAACAATGAGCAGTTCTTC
CASSLISDRGNNEQFF
>TRBD1|-|TRBJ1-1|TRBV10-3
TGTGCCATCAGGAGTGGGGGACAGGGAATTAGGGACACTGAAGCTTTCTTT
CAIRSGGQGIRDTEAFF
>-|-|TRBJ1-1|TRBV3-1/TRBV3-2
TGTGCCAGCAGCCTTTACCCCTGGGCCCAACTGAACACTGAAGCTTTCTTT
CASSLYPWAQLNTEAFF
>-|few|TRBJ1-2|TRBV12-3/TRBV12-4
TGTGCCAGCAGTTTAGGGGCAGGCTATGGCTACACCTTC
CASSLGAGYGYTF
>TRBD1|-|TRBJ1-2|TRBV7-2
TGTGCCAGCAGCCCGACAGGGGGCTTACAAGGCTACACCTTC
CASSPTGGLQGYTF
>-|-|TRBJ1-2|TRBV6-5
TGTGCCAGCAGTCTCAGGGGCGGTGGCTACACCTTC
CASSLRGGGYTF
>-|-|TRBJ1-5|TRBV4-1
TGCGCCAGCAGCCAAGCTTCAATAGGGGAGGGCAATCAGCCCCAGCATTTT
CASSQASIGEGNQPQHF
>-|few|TRBJ1-1|TRBV30
TGTGCCTGGAGTGTACAGGAGAACACTGAAGCTTTCTTT
CAWSVQENTEAFF
>-|-|TRBJ2-1|TRBV5-4
TGTGCCAGCAGCTTGGTGGCCAGAAATGAGCAGTTCTTC
CASSLVARNEQFF
>-|-|TRBJ2-3|TRBV29-1
TGCAGCGTTGACGAGGGCACAGATACGCAGTATTTT
CSVDEGTDTQYF
>-|-|TRBJ1-2|TRBV11-3
TGTGCCAGCAGCTTAGAACAGAACTATGGCTACACCTTC
CASSLEQNYGYTF
>TRBD2|-|TRBJ2-7|TRBV10-3
TGTGCCATCAGTGGCCAGCGGGGGAACGAGCAGTACTTC
CAISGQRGNEQYF
>TRBD1|few|TRBJ2-1|TRBV4-3
TGCGCCAGCAGCCAAGCCCGACAGGGAAGGAATGAGCAGTTCTTC
CASSQARQGRNEQFF
>TRBD1|-|TRBJ2-7|TRBV11-3
TGTGCCAGCAGCCCGGACAGGGGCAAGGACTACGAGCAGTACTTC
CASSPDRGKDYEQYF
>TRBD2|-|TRBJ2-5|TRBV6-5
TGTGCCACCGTGAGGGGACTAGCGGAGACCCAGTACTTC
CATVRGLAETQYF
>TRBD1|-|TRBJ2-5|TRBV6-2/TRBV6-3
TGTGCCAGCAGTTACCGAGACAGGGTGCAAGAGACCCAGTACTTC
CASSYRDRVQETQYF
>TRBD2|-|TRBJ2-1|TRBV10-2
TGCGCCAGCGGGACTAGCGGGGGGGCTGAGAATGAGCAGTTCTTC
CASGTSGGAENEQFF
>TRBD1|-|TRBJ2-3|TRBV5-6
TGTGCCAGCAGCTTGAACAGGGGGCAATGGGATACGCAGTATTTT
CASSLNRGQWDTQYF
>TRBD1|-|TRBJ1-6|TRBV6-6
TGTGCCAGCAGTTGGGACAGGGGTGGAGGAAATTCACCCCTCCACTTT
CASSWDRGGGNSPLHF
>TRBD1|-|TRBJ1-4|TRBV9
TGTGCCAGCGGGGGACAGGGAAATGAAAAACTGTTTTTT
CASGGQGNEKLFF
>-|-|TRBJ2-7|TRBV10-1
TGCGCCAGCAGTGAGTCGGGGAGCTACGAGCAGTACTTC
CASSESGSYEQYF
>TRBD1|-|TRBJ1-4|TRBV4-2
TGTGCCAGCAGCCAAGGACAGGGCGAAAAACTGTTTTTT
CASSQGQGEKLFF
>-|-|TRBJ2-3|TRBV7-8
TGTGCCAGCAGCACGGGGGTCCCCCCACGCACAGATACGCAGTATTTT
CASSTGVPPRTDTQYF
>-|-|TRBJ1-3|TRBV6-5
TGTGCCAGCAGGTCCAGAGGGATGGCAGGAAACACCATATATTTT
CASRSRGMAGNTIYF
>TRBD1|-|TRBJ2-7|TRBV2
TGTGCCAGCAGTGTTAATTGGGACAGGGAGTTGGGAGATCACGAGCAGTACTTC
CASSVNWDRELGDHEQYF
>-|-|TRBJ1-1|TRBV18
TGTGCCAGCTCACCACCGCAACAGGAGGGGCTTGGGGCTTTCTTT
CASSPPQQEGLGAFF
>-|-|TRBJ2-1|TRBV27
TGTGCCAGCAGTTTAGAGGGTGGGGAGCAGTTCTTC
CASSLEGGEQFF
>TRBD1|few|TRBJ2-4|TRBV29-1
TGCAGCGGTGGGACAGGGGTAAACATTCAGTACTTC
CSGGTGVNIQYF
>-|-|TRBJ1-2|TRBV7-9
TGTGCCAGCAGCTTAGGGCCCCAGGTCGAAGGCTACACCTTC
CASSLGPQVEGYTF
>TRBD1|few|TRBJ2-3|TRBV7-9
TGTGCCAGCAGCTCCCAATTGGACAGGGGGGATACGCAGTATTTT
CASSSQLDRGDTQYF
>-|-|TRBJ1-5|TRBV19
TGTGCCAGTACCGCACGAGGGGGGGCAGGGCAGCCCCAGCATTTT
CASTARGGAGQPQHF
>-|-|TRBJ2-4|TRBV20-1
TGCAGTGCTAGTAGCTCGTTTCTAGCCAAAAACATTCAGTACTTC
CSASSSFLAKNIQYF
>-|-|TRBJ2-1|TRBV7-2
TGTGCCAGCAGCTTAGACAGGAGTACCACCTACAATGAGCAGTTCTTC
CASSLDRSTTYNEQFF
>-|-|TRBJ2-1|TRBV5-1
TGCGCCAGCAGCTTAGGGGGTAGCTCCTACAATGAGCAGTTCTTC
CASSLGGSSYNEQFF
>TRBD1|-|TRBJ1-5|TRBV10-3
TGTGCCATGTCCGGGACAGGGGACCAACCCCAGCATTTT
CAMSGTGDQPQHF
>TRBD1|once|TRBJ2-1|TRBV7-2
TGTGCCAGCAGCACCCAGGGGGCTATGATGAATGAGCAGTTCTTC
CASSTQGAMMNEQFF
>-|-|TRBJ1-6|TRBV5-8
TGTGCCAGCAGTTCCGGGGTCTATAATTCACCCCTCCACTTT
CASSSGVYNSPLHF
>-|-|TRBJ1-2|TRBV2
TGTGCCAGCAGTGAAGCCGGGCCAGGGCGAATCTATGGCTACACCTTC
CASSEAGPGRIYGYTF
>-|-|TRBJ1-4|TRBV6-5
TGTGCCAGCAGGGACAGCACAACTAATGAAAAACTGTTTTTT
CASRDSTTNEKLFF
>-|-|TRBJ1-4|TRBV3-1/TRBV3-2
TGTGCCAGCAGCCACCGGGGACTTCCCAATGAAAAACTGTTTTTT
CASSHRGLPNEKLFF
>TRBD1|-|TRBJ1-4|TRBV6-5
TGTGCCAGCATCCGGGACAGGGGTTTCGAAAAACTGTTTTTT
CASIRDRGFEKLFF
>TRBD1|once|TRBJ2-1|TRBV10-1
TGCGCCAGCAGTCAGGGGGCGCGGAATGAGCAGTTCTTC
CASSQGARNEQFF
>-|-|TRBJ2-1|TRBV2
TGTGCCAGCAGGCACCGGGACTCTGTCAATGAGCAGTTCTTC
CASRHRDSVNEQFF